This record looks at one T cell receptor beta chain sequence and its context. What it binds is not known. V shed 4 bases, J shed 2 bases, and the junction held 7 bases outside the gene matches. The CDR3 runs 15 residues. Germline V gene data show CDR1 as SGDLS and CDR2 as YYNGEE. The data originate from a study of cytomegalovirus exposure and HLA in healthy donors. Study-wide context: A preliminary data release comprised 80 million to 95 million unique TCRs obtained from HLA-typed donors.

Researchers ran the PCR with 60 Vbeta and 13 Jbeta primers. Profiled with immunoSEQ multiplex PCR; TCRdb holds only in-frame clones, not every one. The data contain some 150,000 clones, 79% of them singletons. General study points: A list of approximately 160 TCR beta chains associated with cytomegalovirus was given. DRB1 showed the most TCR associations and HLA-C the fewest in a later analysis, as rates varied by HLA locus. In vitro assays verified that a few CMV-associated chains recognized CMV antigens specifically.

The receptor was isolated from a woman between 40 and 55 years old in good health and CMV-seropositive. The chain uses TRBV9 and TRBJ2-7; TRBD1 aligns across 9 bases. The sequenced sample was PBMCs. The CDR3: CASSLGQGLPYEQYF. The CDR3 region has the DNA TGTGCCAGCAGCCTGGGACAGGGACTTCCCTACGAGCAGTACTTC.